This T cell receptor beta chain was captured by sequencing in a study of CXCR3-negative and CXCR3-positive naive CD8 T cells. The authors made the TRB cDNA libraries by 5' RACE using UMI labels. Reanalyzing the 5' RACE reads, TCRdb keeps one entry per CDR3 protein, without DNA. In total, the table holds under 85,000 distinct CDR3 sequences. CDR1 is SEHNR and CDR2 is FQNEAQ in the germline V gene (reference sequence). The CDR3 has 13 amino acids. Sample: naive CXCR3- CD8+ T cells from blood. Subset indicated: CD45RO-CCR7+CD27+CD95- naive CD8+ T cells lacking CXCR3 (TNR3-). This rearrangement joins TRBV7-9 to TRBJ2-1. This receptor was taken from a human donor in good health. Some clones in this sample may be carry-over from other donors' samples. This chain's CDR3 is CASMDGAYNEQFF.